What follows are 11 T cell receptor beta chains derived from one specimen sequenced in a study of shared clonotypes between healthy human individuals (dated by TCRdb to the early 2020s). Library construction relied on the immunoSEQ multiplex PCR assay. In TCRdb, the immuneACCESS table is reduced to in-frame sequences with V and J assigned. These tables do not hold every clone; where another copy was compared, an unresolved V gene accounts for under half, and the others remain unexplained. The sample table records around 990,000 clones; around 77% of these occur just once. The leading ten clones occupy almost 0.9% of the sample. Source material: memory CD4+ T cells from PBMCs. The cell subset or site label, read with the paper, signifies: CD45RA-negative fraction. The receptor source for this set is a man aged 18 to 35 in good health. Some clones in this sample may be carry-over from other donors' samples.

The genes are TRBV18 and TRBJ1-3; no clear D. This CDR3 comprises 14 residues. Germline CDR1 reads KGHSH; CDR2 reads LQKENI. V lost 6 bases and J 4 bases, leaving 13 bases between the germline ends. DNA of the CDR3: TGTGCCAGCTCGCCGAAGGGTGTCGGAAACACCATATATTTT. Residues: CASSPKGVGNTIYF.

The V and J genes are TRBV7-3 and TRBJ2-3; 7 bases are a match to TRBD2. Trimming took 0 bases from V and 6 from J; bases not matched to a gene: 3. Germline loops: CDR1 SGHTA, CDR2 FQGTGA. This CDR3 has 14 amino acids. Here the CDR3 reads CASSLTGGLDTQYF. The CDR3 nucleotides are TGTGCCAGCAGCTTAACGGGAGGGTTGGATACGCAGTATTTT.

The CDR3 protein is CASSLGGPTNYGYTF. In nucleotides, the CDR3 is TGTGCCAGCAGCCTCGGGGGGCCAACTAACTATGGCTACACCTTC. This chain connects TRBV9 to TRBJ1-2, with TRBD1 as a possible D gene (6 bases). The CDR3 extends over 15 amino acids. V lost 4 bases and J lost 0, with 13 bases in between. Germline V lookup: CDR1 SGDLS, CDR2 YYNGEE.

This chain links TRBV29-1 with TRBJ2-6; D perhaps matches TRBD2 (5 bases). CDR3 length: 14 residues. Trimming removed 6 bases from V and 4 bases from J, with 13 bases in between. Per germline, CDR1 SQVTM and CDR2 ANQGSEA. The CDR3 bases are TGCAGCGTAATTTGGGAGTGGGGGGCCAACGTCCTGACTTTC. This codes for CSVIWEWGANVLTF. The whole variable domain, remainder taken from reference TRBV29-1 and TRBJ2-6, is SAVISQKPSRDICQRGTSLTIQCQVDSQVTMMFWYRQQPGQSLTLIATANQGSEATYESGFVIDKFPISRPNLTFSTLTVSNMSPEDSSIYLCSVIWEWGANVLTFGAGSRLTVL.

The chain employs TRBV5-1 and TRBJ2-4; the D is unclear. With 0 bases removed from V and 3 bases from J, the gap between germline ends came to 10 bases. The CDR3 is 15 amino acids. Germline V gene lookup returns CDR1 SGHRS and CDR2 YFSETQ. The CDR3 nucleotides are TGCGCCAGCAGCTTGGATTATGCCAGCAAAAACATTCAGTACTTC. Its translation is CASSLDYASKNIQYF.

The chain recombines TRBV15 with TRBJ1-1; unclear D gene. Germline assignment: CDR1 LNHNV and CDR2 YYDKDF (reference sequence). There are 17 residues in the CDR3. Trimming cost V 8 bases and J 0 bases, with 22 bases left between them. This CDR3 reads CATQTSSSGLMNTEAFF. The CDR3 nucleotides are TGTGCCACCCAAACATCCAGCTCCGGACTCATGAACACTGAAGCTTTCTTT.

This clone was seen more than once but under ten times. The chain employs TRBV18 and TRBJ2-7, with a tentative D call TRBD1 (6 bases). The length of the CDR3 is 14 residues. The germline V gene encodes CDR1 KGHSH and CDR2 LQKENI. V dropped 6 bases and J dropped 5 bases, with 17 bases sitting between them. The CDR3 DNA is TGTGCCAGCTCCCCCATGGACAGCTCTAACGAGCAGTACTTC. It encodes CASSPMDSSNEQYF.

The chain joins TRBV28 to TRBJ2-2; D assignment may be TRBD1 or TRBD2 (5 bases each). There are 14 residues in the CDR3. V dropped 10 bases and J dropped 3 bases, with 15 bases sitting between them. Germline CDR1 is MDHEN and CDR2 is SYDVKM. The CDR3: CATTPGHHTGELFF. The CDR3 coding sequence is TGTGCCACCACCCCGGGGCACCACACCGGGGAGCTGTTTTTT.

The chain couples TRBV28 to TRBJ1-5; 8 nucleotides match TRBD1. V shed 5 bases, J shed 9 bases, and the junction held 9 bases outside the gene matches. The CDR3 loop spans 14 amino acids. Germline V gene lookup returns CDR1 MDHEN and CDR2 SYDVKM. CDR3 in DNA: TGTGCCAGCAGTCTCGGACAGGGCCCTAGGCCCCAGCATTTT. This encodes CASSLGQGPRPQHF.

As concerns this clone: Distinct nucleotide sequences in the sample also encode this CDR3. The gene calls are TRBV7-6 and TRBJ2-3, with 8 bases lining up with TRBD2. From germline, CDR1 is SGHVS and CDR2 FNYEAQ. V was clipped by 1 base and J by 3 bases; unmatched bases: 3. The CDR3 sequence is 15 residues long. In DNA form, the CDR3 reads TGTGCCAGCAGCTTAGTCGCGGGAGGAACAGATACGCAGTATTTT. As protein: CASSLVAGGTDTQYF.

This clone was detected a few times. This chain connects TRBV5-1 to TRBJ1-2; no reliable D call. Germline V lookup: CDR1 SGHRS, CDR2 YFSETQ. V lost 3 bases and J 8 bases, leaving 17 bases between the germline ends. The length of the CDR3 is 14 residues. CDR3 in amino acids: CASSSEGALIGYTF. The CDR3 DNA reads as TGCGCCAGCAGCTCGGAGGGAGCACTTATCGGCTACACCTTC. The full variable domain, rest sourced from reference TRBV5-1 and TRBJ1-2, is KAGVTQTPRYLIKTRGQQVTLSCSPISGHRSVSWYQQTPGQGLQFLFEYFSETQRNKGNFPGRFSGRQFSNSRSEMNVSTLELGDSALYLCASSSEGALIGYTFGSGTRLTVV.